The clone carrying this T cell receptor (beta chain) was detected only a few times. Its specificity is not known. A read error may be the cause here, since a much bigger clone is one base away. These data belong to a study of molecular identifiers for immune sequencing clone quantification. Study results and caveats: Clones with over 20 RNA copies captured over 97% of effector molecules but under 1% of naive ones. In a background of about 1 million naive cells, spiked Jurkat TCR RNA from one cell was reportedly detectable.

Previously described methods and listed TCR primers were used for bulk TCR libraries. TCRdb reanalysed the PCR reads using MiXCR and keeps one entry per CDR3 protein. The sample carries several thousand distinct CDR3 sequences, around an eighth recorded once. When naive CD8 T cells were sorted, they were gated as CD8+CD4-CCR7+CD45RA+. The germline V gene encodes CDR1 SGHNT and CDR2 YYREEE (reference sequence). This CDR3 comprises 13 residues. The rearrangement joins TRBV5-4 to TRBJ2-2; the D gene is possibly TRBD2 (5 bases). Material for sequencing was naive CD8+ T cells from blood, with Jurkat cell RNA spiked in. Subset: FACS-sorted CD8+CD4-CCR7+CD45RA+ naive T cells. This sequence was found in a human donor in good health. Some libraries in this study had Jurkat cell RNA spiked in. CDR3: CASSLENTGEPFF. DNA of the CDR3: TGTGCCAGCAGCCTTGAGAACACCGGGGAGCCGTTTTTT.